This TCR beta chain was obtained from a study of shared clonotypes between healthy human individuals. This clone was detected only once. Deep was the level used in running the assay. Sequencing used immunoSEQ multiplex PCR; TCRdb keeps in-frame clones, though not all of them. The sample contains around 2,000,000 clones, 95% of which appear only once. This CDR3 has 16 residues. The germline V gene encodes CDR1 MNHNS and CDR2 SASEGT. V shed 4 bases, J shed 1 base, and the junction held 5 bases outside the gene matches. Only Caucasian adults living in Nashville, Tennessee served as donors. This sequence was found in a man aged 18 to 30 in good health. What was sequenced was naive CD4+ T cells sorted from blood. Subset given: CD45RA+ positively selected. V and J are TRBV6-1 and TRBJ2-1; 9 nucleotides align to TRBD1. The CDR3 is CASSGDRDRSYNEQFF. In DNA, the CDR3 is TGTGCCAGCAGTGGGGACAGGGATAGGTCCTACAATGAGCAGTTCTTC.